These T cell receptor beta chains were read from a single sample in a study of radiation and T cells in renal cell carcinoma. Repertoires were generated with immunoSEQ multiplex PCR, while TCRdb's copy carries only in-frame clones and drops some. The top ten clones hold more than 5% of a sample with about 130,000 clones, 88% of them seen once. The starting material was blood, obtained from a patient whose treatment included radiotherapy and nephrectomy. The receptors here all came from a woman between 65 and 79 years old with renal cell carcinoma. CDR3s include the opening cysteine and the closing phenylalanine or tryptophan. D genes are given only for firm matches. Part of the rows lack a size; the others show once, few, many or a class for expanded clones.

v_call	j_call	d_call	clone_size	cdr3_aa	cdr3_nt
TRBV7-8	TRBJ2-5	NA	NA	CASSLKGPETQYF	TGTGCCAGCAGCTTAAAGGGCCCGGAGACCCAGTACTTC
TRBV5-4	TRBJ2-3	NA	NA	CASSKSGVTDTQYF	TGTGCCAGCAGCAAAAGTGGGGTCACAGATACGCAGTATTTT
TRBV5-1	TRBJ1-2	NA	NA	CASSLASVPNYGYTF	TGCGCCAGCAGCTTAGCCTCGGTGCCTAACTATGGCTACACCTTC
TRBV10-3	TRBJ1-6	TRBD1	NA	CAISEGGTGTSPLHF	TGTGCCATCAGTGAAGGGGGGACAGGGACCTCACCCCTCCACTTT
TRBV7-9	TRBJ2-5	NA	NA	CASSLRSGTPQETQYF	TGTGCCAGCAGCTTGAGGTCAGGGACCCCCCAAGAGACCCAGTACTTC
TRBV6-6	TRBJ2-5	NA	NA	CASSYSTSWGETQYF	TGTGCCAGCAGTTACTCCACTAGCTGGGGGGAGACCCAGTACTTC
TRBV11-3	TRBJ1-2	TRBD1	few	CASSPGTGAQGGYTF	TGTGCCAGCAGCCCCGGGACAGGGGCGCAGGGAGGCTACACCTTC
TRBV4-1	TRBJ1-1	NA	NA	CASSQEEHGNTEAFF	TGCGCCAGCAGCCAAGAAGAGCACGGGAACACTGAAGCTTTCTTT
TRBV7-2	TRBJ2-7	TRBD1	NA	CASSLGGQGAGVKYF	TGTGCCAGCAGCTTAGGGGGACAGGGGGCGGGAGTAAAGTACTTC
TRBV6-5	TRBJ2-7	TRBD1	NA	CASRWTGGSGEQYF	TGTGCCAGCAGGTGGACAGGGGGCTCGGGGGAGCAGTACTTC
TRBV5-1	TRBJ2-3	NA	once	CASSLGGAGQDTQYF	TGCGCCAGCAGCTTGGGTGGGGCCGGACAAGATACGCAGTATTTT
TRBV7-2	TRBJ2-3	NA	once	CASSFGQDTQYF	TGTGCCAGCAGCTTTGGGCAAGATACGCAGTATTTT
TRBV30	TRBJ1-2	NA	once	CAWTGPPNGYTF	TGTGCCTGGACGGGACCCCCGAACGGCTACACCTTC
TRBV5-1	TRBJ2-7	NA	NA	CASSYTGFGEQYF	TGCGCCAGCAGCTACACAGGGTTCGGCGAGCAGTACTTC
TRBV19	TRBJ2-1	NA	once	CASTTDRSSYNEQFF	TGTGCCAGTACAACGGACAGAAGCTCCTACAATGAGCAGTTCTTC
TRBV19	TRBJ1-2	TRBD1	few	CASSTGRDRRGGYTF	TGTGCCAGTAGTACGGGCCGGGACAGGAGAGGGGGCTACACCTTC
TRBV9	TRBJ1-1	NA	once	CASSVVTGPNTEAFF	TGTGCCAGCAGCGTAGTTACAGGCCCGAACACTGAAGCTTTCTTT
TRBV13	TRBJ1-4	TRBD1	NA	CASTQTGTAFNEKLFF	TGTGCCAGCACCCAAACCGGGACAGCTTTTAATGAAAAACTGTTTTTT
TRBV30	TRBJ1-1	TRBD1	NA	CAGGEQGLNTEAFF	TGTGCTGGGGGGGAACAGGGGCTGAACACTGAAGCTTTCTTT
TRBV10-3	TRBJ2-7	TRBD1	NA	CAISNTDRGRNEQYF	TGTGCCATCAGTAACACGGACAGGGGGCGGAACGAGCAGTACTTC
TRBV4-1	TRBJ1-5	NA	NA	CASSQAWVLDQPQHF	TGCGCCAGCAGCCAAGCGTGGGTCCTGGATCAGCCCCAGCATTTT
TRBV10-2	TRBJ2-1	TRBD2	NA	CASRVSGGPWNEQFF	TGCGCCAGCAGAGTAAGCGGGGGTCCTTGGAATGAGCAGTTCTTC
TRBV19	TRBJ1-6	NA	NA	CASSWGPLQSSYNSPLHF	TGTGCCAGTAGCTGGGGGCCCCTCCAGAGCTCCTATAATTCACCCCTCCACTTT
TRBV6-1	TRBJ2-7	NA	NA	CASRKDRVAGEQYF	TGTGCCAGCAGGAAGGACAGGGTAGCGGGCGAGCAGTACTTC
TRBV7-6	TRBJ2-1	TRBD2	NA	CASSLVGRGSSYNEQFF	TGTGCCAGCAGCTTAGTGGGGCGGGGGAGCTCCTACAATGAGCAGTTCTTC
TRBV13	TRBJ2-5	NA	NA	CASSLGRSSWETQYF	TGTGCCAGCAGCTTAGGTCGCAGTTCTTGGGAGACCCAGTACTTC
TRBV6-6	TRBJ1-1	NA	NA	CASSPRSNRDTEAFF	TGTGCCAGCAGTCCCAGGTCAAACAGGGACACTGAAGCTTTCTTT
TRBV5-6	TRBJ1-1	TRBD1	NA	CASSLVAGGTEAFF	TGTGCCAGCAGCTTGGTTGCAGGGGGCACTGAAGCTTTCTTT
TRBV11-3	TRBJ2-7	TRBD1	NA	CASSSSDRGSAYEQYF	TGTGCCAGCAGCTCCTCCGACAGGGGTTCGGCCTACGAGCAGTACTTC
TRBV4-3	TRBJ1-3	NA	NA	CASSQTRMGGSGNTIYF	TGCGCCAGCAGCCAGACCCGGATGGGCGGATCTGGAAACACCATATATTTT
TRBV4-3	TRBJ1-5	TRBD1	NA	CASSQDGTGDQPQHF	TGCGCCAGCAGCCAAGATGGCACAGGGGATCAGCCCCAGCATTTT
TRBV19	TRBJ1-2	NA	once	CASKGGYYGYTF	TGTGCCAGTAAGGGGGGTTACTATGGCTACACCTTC
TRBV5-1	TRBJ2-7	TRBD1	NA	CASSAGTGREQYF	TGCGCCAGCAGCGCCGGGACAGGGAGAGAGCAGTACTTC
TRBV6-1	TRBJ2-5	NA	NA	CASSVSGTQMRETQYF	TGTGCCAGCAGTGTATCCGGGACGCAAATGCGAGAGACCCAGTACTTC
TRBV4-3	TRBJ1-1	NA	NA	CASSGYPGNTEAFF	TGCGCCAGCAGCGGTTACCCAGGGAACACTGAAGCTTTCTTT
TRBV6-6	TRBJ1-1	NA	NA	CASSYSTAATEAFF	TGTGCCAGCAGTTACTCGACAGCCGCCACTGAAGCTTTCTTT
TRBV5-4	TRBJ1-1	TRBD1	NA	CASSLLQGAQTEAFF	TGTGCCAGCAGCTTATTACAGGGGGCTCAGACTGAAGCTTTCTTT
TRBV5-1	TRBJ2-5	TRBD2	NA	CASSLASGYQETQYF	TGCGCCAGCAGCTTGGCTAGCGGATACCAAGAGACCCAGTACTTC
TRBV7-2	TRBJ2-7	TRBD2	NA	CASSSSRTSGGAYEQYF	TGTGCCAGCAGCTCCTCCCGGACTAGCGGGGGGGCCTACGAGCAGTACTTC
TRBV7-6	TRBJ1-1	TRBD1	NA	CASSLYRGDNTEAFF	TGTGCCAGCAGCTTATACAGGGGGGATAACACTGAAGCTTTCTTT
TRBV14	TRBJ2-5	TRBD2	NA	CASSHPAGGQETQYF	TGTGCCAGCAGCCATCCTGCGGGGGGGCAAGAGACCCAGTACTTC
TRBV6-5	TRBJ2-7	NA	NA	CATSRSGAYEQYF	TGTGCCACCTCGAGGAGTGGGGCCTACGAGCAGTACTTC
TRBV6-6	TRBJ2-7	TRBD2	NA	CASSSSGVYEQYF	TGTGCCAGCAGCTCCAGCGGGGTCTACGAGCAGTACTTC
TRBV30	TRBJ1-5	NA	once	CAWSSGGWGNQPQHF	TGTGCCTGGAGTTCGGGGGGCTGGGGCAATCAGCCCCAGCATTTT
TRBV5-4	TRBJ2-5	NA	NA	CASSLGLVGKTQYF	TGTGCCAGCAGCTTGGGTCTAGTGGGAAAGACCCAGTACTTC
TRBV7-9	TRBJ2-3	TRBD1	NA	CASSLFTGVTDTQYF	TGTGCCAGCAGCTTATTTACAGGGGTCACAGATACGCAGTATTTT
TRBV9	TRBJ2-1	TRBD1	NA	CASSSRTGGSGNEQFF	TGTGCCAGCAGCTCCCGGACAGGGGGCTCGGGCAATGAGCAGTTCTTC
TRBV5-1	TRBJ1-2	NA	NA	CASSLGAGNYYGYTF	TGCGCCAGCAGCTTGGGGGCAGGGAACTACTATGGCTACACCTTC
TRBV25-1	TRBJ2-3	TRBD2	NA	CASSSERGWGTDTQYF	TGTGCCAGCAGCTCGGAGCGGGGGTGGGGGACAGATACGCAGTATTTT
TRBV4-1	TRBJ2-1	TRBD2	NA	CASSQTGLAGVYNEQFF	TGCGCCAGCAGCCAGACAGGACTAGCGGGGGTCTACAATGAGCAGTTCTTC
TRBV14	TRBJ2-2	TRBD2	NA	CASSRPPGTSGGAVTGELFF	TGTGCCAGCAGCAGACCCCCCGGGACTAGCGGGGGGGCCGTCACCGGGGAGCTGTTTTTT
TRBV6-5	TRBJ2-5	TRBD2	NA	CASSYRGGQETQYF	TGTGCCAGCAGTTACCGGGGGGGGCAAGAGACCCAGTACTTC
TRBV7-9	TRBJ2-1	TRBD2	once	CASSPGTFSSGEQFF	TGTGCCAGCAGCCCCGGGACTTTCTCTAGCGGTGAGCAGTTCTTC
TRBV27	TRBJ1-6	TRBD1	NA	CASSLSRQGATYNSPLHF	TGTGCCAGCAGTTTATCGCGACAGGGGGCAACCTATAATTCACCCCTCCACTTT
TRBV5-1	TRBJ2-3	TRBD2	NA	CASTLLAASTDTQYF	TGCGCCAGCACCCTTCTAGCGGCTAGCACAGATACGCAGTATTTT